One sample yielded the 21 T cell receptor beta chains listed below, sequenced in a study of technical replicates of blood from a handful of donors. Generated by immunoSEQ multiplex PCR, the TCRdb table keeps only in-frame clones and is missing some. The repertoire includes about 94,000 clones, roughly 95% of them detected once, and 0.22% sits in the top ten. The sample consisted of T cells isolated from PBMCs. Source of these receptors: a human donor in good health.

The CDR3 region has the DNA TGTGCTAGTGGTTTGGTACGAGGGGGTACGGACACTGAAGCTTTCTTT. Translation gives CASGLVRGGTDTEAFF. The chain couples TRBV12-5 to TRBJ1-1, with D possibly being TRBD1 (6 bases). The germline gives CDR1 LGHNT, CDR2 FRNRAP. This CDR3 has 16 amino acids. The V and J ends lost 0 bases and 3 bases respectively, with 14 bases between them.

With respect to this clone: The sample carries other DNA sequences with the same CDR3. This rearrangement joins TRBV6-5 to TRBJ1-4; D is unclear. The CDR3 extends over 15 amino acids. Between the trimmed V and J ends, which lost 8 bases and 6 bases, there was a span of 19 bases. The germline V gene has CDR1 MNHEY and CDR2 SVGAGI. In nucleotides, the CDR3 is TGTGCCAGCTCACGTTCAGCGGAGGGCCATGAAAAACTGTTTTTT. It codes for CASSRSAEGHEKLFF.

The chain combines TRBV28 with TRBJ1-1; the D is unclear. Trimming shortened V by 5 bases and J by 0 bases, and 16 bases separated the two germline ends. The CDR3 covers 16 residues. Germline-derived CDR1 and CDR2 are MDHEN and SYDVKM. The CDR3 nucleotides read TGTGCCAGCAGTCCACGTAAGGAGGCCTTGAACACTGAAGCTTTCTTT. Translating gives CASSPRKEALNTEAFF. The full variable domain, with the rest looked up from reference TRBV28 and TRBJ1-1, is DVKVTQSSRYLVKRTGEKVFLECVQDMDHENMFWYRQDPGLGLRLIYFSYDVKMKEKGDIPEGYSVSREKKERFSLILESASTNQTSMYLCASSPRKEALNTEAFFGQGTRLTVV.

This chain connects TRBV7-9 to TRBJ2-7, with 8 positions matching TRBD2. The CDR3 length is 15 residues. CDR1 and CDR2 (germline): SEHNR, FQNEAQ (reference sequence). V dropped 5 bases and J dropped 4; count of bases not matched to a gene: 10. CDR3: CASSRRGGESYEQYF. In DNA form, the CDR3 reads TGTGCCAGCAGCCGCCGGGGGGGGGAGTCGTACGAGCAGTACTTC.

The count of this clone is one. This chain links TRBV5-1 with TRBJ2-5; D ambiguous. This CDR3 region has 14 residues. V was cut by 0 bases and J by 2 bases, with 8 bases left in between. The germline V gene has CDR1 SGHRS and CDR2 YFSETQ. Written as DNA, the CDR3 is TGCGCCAGCAGCTTGGATGCGCGGCAAGAGACCCAGTACTTC. It encodes CASSLDARQETQYF. The variable domain in full, completed from reference TRBV5-1 and TRBJ2-5, reads KAGVTQTPRYLIKTRGQQVTLSCSPISGHRSVSWYQQTPGQGLQFLFEYFSETQRNKGNFPGRFSGRQFSNSRSEMNVSTLELGDSALYLCASSLDARQETQYFGPGTRLLVL.

In its sample, this clone was seen once. The rearrangement joins TRBV10-2 to TRBJ2-3, with 15 bases lining up with TRBD2. The CDR3 has 17 residues. Germline CDR1 is WSHSY and CDR2 is SAAADI. V trimming: 8 bases; J trimming: 1 base; junction bases outside the gene matches: 7. The CDR3 sequence is CASSGLAGGAGTDTQYF. The DNA of the CDR3 is TGCGCCAGCTCGGGACTAGCGGGAGGAGCGGGCACAGATACGCAGTATTTT.

J is TRBJ1-1 and V is TRBV6-1; D is perhaps TRBD1 (5 bases). The V gene's germline CDR1 is MNHNS and CDR2 SASEGT. Trimming took off 8 bases at V and 1 base at J, with 14 bases between the two ends. The CDR3 length is 14 residues. Here the CDR3 DNA reads TGTGCCAGCCAGGGCTCACCGAAGAACACTGAAGCTTTCTTT. Protein sequence: CASQGSPKNTEAFF.

The CDR3 is CASSEYAGVNEKLFF. The CDR3 DNA is TGTGCCAGCAGTGAATACGCAGGCGTGAATGAAAAACTGTTTTTT. V gene TRBV6-1 combines with J gene TRBJ1-4; the D is unclear. Germline assignment: CDR1 MNHNS and CDR2 SASEGT. The CDR3 has 15 amino acids. V dropped 2 bases and J dropped 5 bases, with 12 bases sitting between them.

The chain has TRBV25-1 and TRBJ1-2, with D hard to call. Germline CDR1 MGHDK, CDR2 SYGVNS. The germline V and J ends were trimmed by 2 bases and 4 bases, with 14 bases remaining between them. This CDR3 is 15 amino acids long. CDR3 nucleotide sequence: TGTGCCAGCAGTGAAATAGAGGACTTTGGCTATGGCTACACCTTC. It specifies CASSEIEDFGYGYTF.

The V gene is TRBV29-1, the J gene TRBJ2-5, with 8 bases matching TRBD2. Germline CDR1 SQVTM, CDR2 ANQGSEA. The trim removed 7 bases at V and 1 base at J, leaving 11 bases unmatched. The CDR3 consists of 15 residues. The chain's CDR3 is CSAPLAVGVQETQYF. CDR3 coding DNA: TGCAGCGCCCCACTAGCGGTCGGGGTCCAAGAGACCCAGTACTTC.

A single count supports this clone. The chain employs TRBV2 and TRBJ2-7; possibly TRBD1 for D (5 bases). Germline CDR1 SNHLY, CDR2 FYNNEI. The ends were cut back, 3 bases at V and 2 bases at J, with 14 bases in the middle. The CDR3 spans 15 residues. The DNA for the CDR3 is TGTGCCAGCAGTGATATGACAGTCGAAACCTACGAGCAGTACTTC. Translation gives CASSDMTVETYEQYF.

The V and J genes are TRBV19 and TRBJ1-4; possibly TRBD1 for D (5 bases). V was trimmed by 5 bases and J by 2 bases, leaving 12 bases between them. From germline, CDR1 is LNHDA and CDR2 SQIVND (reference sequence). This CDR3 region has 15 residues. CDR3 bases: TGTGCCAGTAGTCTTCAGGGATGGACTAATGAAAAACTGTTTTTT. Protein: CASSLQGWTNEKLFF.

The chain has TRBV9 and TRBJ1-5; a weak D match, TRBD1 (6 bases). The ends were cut back, 3 bases at V and 4 bases at J, with 17 bases in the middle. Germline CDR1 SGDLS, CDR2 YYNGEE. This CDR3 has 16 amino acids. The CDR3 spells CASSEDPGQLNQPQHF. The CDR3 DNA sequence: TGTGCCAGCAGCGAGGACCCGGGACAACTTAATCAGCCCCAGCATTTT.

This clone is a singleton in its sample. This chain joins TRBV29-1 and TRBJ2-1, with TRBD2 as a possible D gene (6 bases). CDR3 length: 14 residues. Germline CDR1 reads SQVTM; CDR2 reads ANQGSEA. V shed 6 bases and J shed 6 bases, with 18 bases lying between them. The CDR3 sequence: CSVGSGTPGNEQFF. CDR3 coding DNA: TGCAGCGTCGGGAGCGGTACTCCGGGCAATGAGCAGTTCTTC.

The gene calls are TRBV14 and TRBJ1-2; D is possibly TRBD1 (6 bases). The CDR3 covers 13 residues. With 4 bases removed from V and 4 bases from J, the gap between germline ends came to 10 bases. Germline V lookup: CDR1 SGHDN, CDR2 FVKESK. In DNA form, the CDR3 reads TGTGCCAGCAGCCCGGACAGAGCCTATGGCTACACCTTC. Translating gives CASSPDRAYGYTF.

V usage is TRBV10-3 and J usage is TRBJ2-3, with D perhaps matching TRBD2 (5 bases). Germline assignment: CDR1 ENHRY and CDR2 SYGVKD. The V end was cut by 6 bases, the J end by 4 bases, with 17 bases between. This CDR3 region has 15 residues. CDR3 residues: CAISTRLGMSDTQYF. CDR3 bases: TGTGCCATCAGCACAAGGCTCGGGATGTCAGATACGCAGTATTTT.

The genes are TRBV5-1 and TRBJ2-5; possibly TRBD2 for D (7 bases). With 7 bases removed from V and 5 bases from J, the gap between germline ends came to 24 bases. Germline lookup yields CDR1 SGHRS and CDR2 YFSETQ. This CDR3 is built from 16 residues. The CDR3: CASAVGPVGGAETQYF. CDR3 sequence (DNA): TGCGCCAGCGCCGTTGGTCCCGTGGGGGGGGCTGAGACCCAGTACTTC.

The chain links TRBV7-9 to TRBJ2-1, with D possibly being TRBD1 (6 bases). This CDR3 has 14 residues. The V end lost 7 bases, the J end lost 8 bases, and 18 bases lay between the germline ends. Germline V gene data show CDR1 as SEHNR and CDR2 as FQNEAQ (reference sequence). CDR3 in DNA: TGTGCCAGCACCCCTCAGGGGTATGAGTATGAGCAGTTCTTC. Protein: CASTPQGYEYEQFF.

The V call is TRBV4-1, the J call TRBJ2-5; 11 bases are a match to TRBD2. The J call could be wrong; TRBJ2-7 is a better fit for the DNA end. Germline CDR1 MGHRA, CDR2 YSYEKL. The length of the CDR3 is 19 residues. The CDR3 region is CASSQCGTSGVCHTYEQYF. CDR3 nucleotide sequence: TGCGCCAGCAGCCAATGTGGGACTAGCGGAGTATGCCACACCTACGAGCAGTACTTC.

The V and J genes are TRBV11-2 and TRBJ2-4; D might be TRBD2 (5 bases). Germline V CDR1 and CDR2: SGHAT, FQNNGV. Trimming pared 1 base from V and 14 bases from J, leaving 9 bases between. The CDR3 covers 11 residues. The CDR3 DNA follows: TGTGCCAGCAGCTTAGTCGGGGTTAAGTACTTC. This codes for CASSLVGVKYF.

The V and J genes are TRBV2 and TRBJ1-2; a weak D match, TRBD1 (5 bases). The length of the CDR3 is 13 residues. V was clipped by 6 bases and J by 4 bases, with 12 bases between them. Germline values: CDR1 SNHLY, CDR2 FYNNEI. The CDR3 sequence is CASRLRATYGYTF. The CDR3 DNA reads as TGTGCCAGCAGACTCAGGGCAACCTATGGCTACACCTTC.